The 24 T cell receptor beta chains given below trace back to one sample, sequenced in a study of cytomegalovirus exposure and HLA in healthy donors. The study ran its PCR with 60 Vbeta and 13 Jbeta primers. Sequenced by immunoSEQ multiplex PCR; TCRdb stores in-frame clones only, minus some. The sample includes under 140,000 clones, just over 75% seen only once; the top ten take around 15%. Sequenced: PBMCs. These receptor sequences come from a man between 25 and 39 years old in good health and CMV-seropositive.

This chain uses TRBV4-1 with TRBJ2-2; D is perhaps TRBD2 (6 bases). Trimming shortened V by 1 base and J by 5 bases, and 14 bases separated the two germline ends. The CDR3 is made up of 16 amino acids. CDR1 is MGHRA and CDR2 is YSYEKL in the germline V gene. CDR3 coding DNA: TGCGCCAGCAGCCAAGTCTTGGGGGGAGAAACCGGGGAGCTGTTTTTT. This translates into CASSQVLGGETGELFF.

The chain uses TRBV18 and TRBJ1-2, with 8 bases lining up with TRBD1. Germline CDR1 reads KGHSH; CDR2 reads LQKENI. The CDR3 totals 14 residues. V was clipped by 2 bases and J by 6 bases; unmatched bases: 5. This CDR3 reads CASSPTTGVDGYTF. CDR3 sequence (DNA): TGTGCCAGCTCACCAACGACAGGGGTCGATGGCTACACCTTC.

The chain is built from TRBV7-3 and TRBJ2-1, with 12 bases aligning to TRBD2. Germline-derived CDR1 and CDR2 are SGHTA and FQGTGA. CDR3 length: 18 residues. V shed 2 bases, J shed 1 base, and the junction held 6 bases outside the gene matches. CDR3: CASSLGLAGGPSYNEQFF. The CDR3 region has the DNA TGTGCCAGCAGCTTAGGGCTAGCGGGGGGGCCTTCCTACAATGAGCAGTTCTTC.

CDR3 sequence: CASSYPSGGPYEQYF. The CDR3 DNA follows: TGTGCCAGCAGCTACCCTTCAGGGGGGCCCTACGAGCAGTACTTC. The rearrangement uses TRBV11-2 and TRBJ2-7; the D gene is possibly TRBD1 (7 bases). CDR3 length: 15 residues. Per germline, CDR1 SGHAT and CDR2 FQNNGV. V was clipped by 4 bases and J by 2 bases, with 15 bases between them. Filled out from reference TRBV11-2 and TRBJ2-7, the complete variable domain reads EAGVAQSPRYKIIEKRQSVAFWCNPISGHATLYWYQQILGQGPKLLIQFQNNGVVDDSQLPKDRFSAERLKGVDSTLKIQPAKLEDSAVYLCASSYPSGGPYEQYFGPGTRLTVT.

V gene TRBV9 combines with J gene TRBJ2-3; no reliable D call. V lost 4 bases and J 1 base, leaving 13 bases between the germline ends. CDR1 SGDLS and CDR2 YYNGEE come from the germline V gene. CDR3 length: 15 amino acids. This chain's CDR3 is CASSFSPVRTDTQYF. CDR3 DNA: TGTGCCAGCAGCTTCTCCCCAGTCCGCACAGATACGCAGTATTTT.

The rearrangement joins TRBV5-6 to TRBJ2-1; 12 positions agree with TRBD2. The CDR3 extends over 16 amino acids. Looked up from germline, CDR1 is SGHDT and CDR2 is YYEEEE. V was clipped by 4 bases and J by 4 bases; unmatched bases: 6. CDR3 protein: CASSPPGLAGYNEQFF. CDR3 in DNA: TGTGCCAGCAGCCCGCCGGGACTAGCGGGTTACAATGAGCAGTTCTTC.

The V gene is TRBV19, the J gene TRBJ1-3; D is unresolved. This CDR3 has 19 residues. V was shortened by 3 bases and J by 1 base, with 22 bases between the two germline ends. The V gene's germline CDR1 is LNHDA and CDR2 SQIVND (reference sequence). CDR3 loop: CASSITESRWGASGNTIYF. The CDR3 coding sequence is TGTGCCAGTAGTATTACGGAGTCACGCTGGGGAGCTTCTGGAAACACCATATATTTT.

This rearrangement joins TRBV5-6 to TRBJ1-1, with D possibly TRBD1 on 5 matching bases. With 4 bases removed from V and 0 bases from J, the gap between germline ends came to 13 bases. Germline V gene sequence: CDR1 SGHDT, CDR2 YYEEEE. This CDR3 is built from 15 residues. CDR3 nucleotide sequence: TGTGCCAGCAGCCCCGGGGGATCCATGAACACTGAAGCTTTCTTT. Its protein product is CASSPGGSMNTEAFF.

The chain uses TRBV18 and TRBJ1-5; the match to TRBD1 covers 7 bases. Germline V gene sequence: CDR1 KGHSH, CDR2 LQKENI. This CDR3 is built from 14 residues. Germline trimming cut 5 bases from V and 3 bases from J; bases unmatched to any gene: 4. The CDR3 DNA follows: TGTGCCAGCTCATCGGGACAGATCAATCAGCCCCAGCATTTT. It translates to CASSSGQINQPQHF.

This sequence joins TRBV28 and TRBJ2-6, with D unresolved. This CDR3 is 15 amino acids long. With 9 bases removed from V and 0 bases from J, the gap between germline ends came to 12 bases. Germline lookup yields CDR1 MDHEN and CDR2 SYDVKM. The CDR3 here is CASCALDSGANVLTF. CDR3 DNA: TGTGCCAGTTGTGCCTTAGACTCTGGGGCCAACGTCCTGACTTTC.

The chain couples TRBV7-6 to TRBJ2-7; the D is unclear. The CDR3 has 14 amino acids. Trimming left V 5 bases short and J 2 bases short, with 13 bases between. Looked up from germline, CDR1 is SGHVS and CDR2 is FNYEAQ. The CDR3 sequence: CASSPSAPPYEQYF. The CDR3 DNA is TGTGCCAGCAGCCCTAGTGCACCCCCCTACGAGCAGTACTTC.

The rearrangement links TRBV10-3 to TRBJ2-1; D might be TRBD1 (5 bases). With 8 bases removed from V and 9 bases from J, the gap between germline ends came to 14 bases. The germline V gene encodes CDR1 ENHRY and CDR2 SYGVKD. The CDR3 is 12 residues long. Here the CDR3 reads CAIGATRGEQFF. In nucleotides, the CDR3 is TGTGCCATCGGGGCCACGCGAGGTGAGCAGTTCTTC.

This clone turned up a few times. This chain connects TRBV5-1 to TRBJ2-2, with TRBD2 as a possible D gene (7 bases). Trimming removed 7 bases from V and 3 bases from J, with 16 bases in between. The V gene's germline CDR1 is SGHRS and CDR2 YFSETQ. CDR3 size: 15 residues. CDR3 DNA: TGCGCCAGCGTCGAGGGGGGGGCCGACACCGGGGAGCTGTTTTTT. Residues: CASVEGGADTGELFF. The full variable domain, rest sourced from reference TRBV5-1 and TRBJ2-2, is KAGVTQTPRYLIKTRGQQVTLSCSPISGHRSVSWYQQTPGQGLQFLFEYFSETQRNKGNFPGRFSGRQFSNSRSEMNVSTLELGDSALYLCASVEGGADTGELFFGEGSRLTVL.

The chain links TRBV9 to TRBJ2-1; 10 bases align to TRBD2. The germline gives CDR1 SGDLS, CDR2 YYNGEE. The CDR3 is 15 amino acids. The V and J ends lost 4 bases and 10 bases, in that order; junction bases with no gene match: 11. In DNA form, the CDR3 reads TGTGCCAGCAGCCCTCTAGCGGGGGCCCGGGAGGAGCAGTTCTTC. Translating gives CASSPLAGAREEQFF.

The J gene is TRBJ2-2, the V gene TRBV9; TRBD2 might be the D (6 bases). CDR1 is SGDLS and CDR2 is YYNGEE in the germline V gene. The CDR3 is made up of 15 amino acids. V dropped 2 bases and J dropped 4 bases, with 12 bases sitting between them. The CDR3 DNA reads as TGTGCCAGCAGCGTCGGGCGGGGTAGCACCGGGGAGCTGTTTTTT. Protein: CASSVGRGSTGELFF.

The chain recombines TRBV7-9 with TRBJ2-7; 7 nucleotides agree with TRBD1. This CDR3 has 15 amino acids. CDR1 and CDR2 from the germline V gene are SEHNR and FQNEAQ (reference sequence). Unmatched junction bases numbered 10, after V lost 1 base and J lost 7 bases. The CDR3 loop reads CASSLGDIRTGEQYF. The DNA of the CDR3 is TGTGCCAGCAGCTTAGGAGACATCCGGACAGGAGAGCAGTACTTC. Full variable domain (missing parts from reference TRBV7-9 and TRBJ2-7): DTGVSQNPRHKITKRGQNVTFRCDPISEHNRLYWYRQTLGQGPEFLTYFQNEAQLEKSRLLSDRFSAERPKGSFSTLEIQRTEQGDSAMYLCASSLGDIRTGEQYFGPGTRLTVT.

This chain links TRBV2 with TRBJ2-3, with 7 bases lining up with TRBD2. Unmatched junction bases numbered 7, after V lost 4 bases and J lost 3 bases. Germline CDR1 and CDR2: SNHLY and FYNNEI. This CDR3 spans 15 amino acids. CDR3 amino acids: CASSVGGVGTDTQYF. For the CDR3, the DNA is TGTGCCAGCAGTGTGGGGGGGGTCGGGACAGATACGCAGTATTTT.

This clone has a handful of counts. The V and J genes are TRBV10-3 and TRBJ2-1; 8 bases match TRBD2. Germline CDR1 ENHRY, CDR2 SYGVKD. Trimming took 6 bases from V and 9 from J; bases not matched to a gene: 4. CDR3 length: 12 residues. This CDR3 is CAISRTSGEQFF. The DNA for the CDR3 is TGTGCCATCAGCCGTACTAGCGGTGAGCAGTTCTTC.

This clone has only a few counts. J is TRBJ2-7 and V is TRBV2, with no clear D. The CDR3 is 13 amino acids. Trimming cost V 1 base and J 8 bases, with 12 bases left between them. Germline CDR1 reads SNHLY; CDR2 reads FYNNEI. The CDR3 loop is CASSEVGPPKQYF. DNA of the CDR3: TGTGCCAGCAGTGAAGTGGGCCCCCCCAAGCAGTACTTC. Full variable domain (outside the CDR3, taken from reference TRBV2 and TRBJ2-7): EPEVTQTPSHQVTQMGQEVILRCVPISNHLYFYWYRQILGQKVEFLVSFYNNEISEKSEIFDDQFSVERPDGSNFTLKIRSTKLEDSAMYFCASSEVGPPKQYFGPGTRLTVT.

The chain recombines TRBV13 with TRBJ2-1, with 7 bases identical to TRBD2. Trimming cost V 5 bases and J 6 bases; bases outside gene matches: 16. The CDR3 consists of 17 residues. Germline CDR1 PRHDT, CDR2 FYEKMQ (reference sequence). The CDR3 coding sequence is TGTGCCAGCAGCCAACTCCTTACGGGGGGTGGGGGCAATGAGCAGTTCTTC. Translation: CASSQLLTGGGGNEQFF.

V and J are TRBV9 and TRBJ1-2; perhaps TRBD1 as D (5 bases). This CDR3 region has 14 residues. Per the germline V gene, CDR1 is SGDLS and CDR2 is YYNGEE. Deletions cut 0 bases from V and 8 bases from J, with 14 bases between. The CDR3 bases are TGTGCCAGCAGCGTAGGGGGGGGGTTGGGGGGCTACACCTTC. Translating it yields CASSVGGGLGGYTF.

V is TRBV27 and J is TRBJ1-2; D might be TRBD1 (6 bases). Germline V gene data show CDR1 as MNHEY and CDR2 as SMNVEV (reference sequence). Trimming shortened V by 2 bases and J by 6 bases, and 10 bases separated the two germline ends. The CDR3 is 13 residues long. CDR3 amino acids: CASSLVGADGYTF. CDR3 DNA: TGTGCCAGCAGTTTAGTGGGGGCTGATGGCTACACCTTC.

The chain employs TRBV2 and TRBJ2-5; 8 bases match TRBD2. Trimming at V came to 4 bases and at J to 5 bases, leaving 3 bases not matched to a gene. Germline lookup yields CDR1 SNHLY and CDR2 FYNNEI. This CDR3 contains 13 residues. The CDR3 DNA reads as TGTGCCAGCAGTGGTCCTAGCGGGGAGACCCAGTACTTC. Translating gives CASSGPSGETQYF. Full variable domain (rest looked up from reference TRBV2 and TRBJ2-5): EPEVTQTPSHQVTQMGQEVILRCVPISNHLYFYWYRQILGQKVEFLVSFYNNEISEKSEIFDDQFSVERPDGSNFTLKIRSTKLEDSAMYFCASSGPSGETQYFGPGTRLLVL.

The chain employs TRBV7-2 and TRBJ2-7; 7 bases agree with TRBD1. This CDR3 region has 15 residues. The V gene's germline CDR1 is SGHTA and CDR2 FQGNSA. Trimming cost V 1 base and J 4 bases; bases outside gene matches: 7. The CDR3 bases are TGTGCCAGCAGCTTAGGGGGACAGAGATTTTACGAGCAGTACTTC. Translation: CASSLGGQRFYEQYF.